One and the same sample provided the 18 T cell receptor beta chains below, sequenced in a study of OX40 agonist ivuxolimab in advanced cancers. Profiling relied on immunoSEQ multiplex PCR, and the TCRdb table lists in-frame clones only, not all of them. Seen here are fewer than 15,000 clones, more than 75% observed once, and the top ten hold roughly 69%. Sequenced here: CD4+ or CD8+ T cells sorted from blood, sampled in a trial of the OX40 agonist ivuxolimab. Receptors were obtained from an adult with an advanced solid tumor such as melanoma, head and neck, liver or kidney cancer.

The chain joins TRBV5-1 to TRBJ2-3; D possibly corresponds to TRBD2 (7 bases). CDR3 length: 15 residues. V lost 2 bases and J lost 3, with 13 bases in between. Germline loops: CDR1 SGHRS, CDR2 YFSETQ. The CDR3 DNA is TGCGCCAGCAGCTTTAGAGGGGGGGTTACAGATACGCAGTATTTT. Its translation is CASSFRGGVTDTQYF.

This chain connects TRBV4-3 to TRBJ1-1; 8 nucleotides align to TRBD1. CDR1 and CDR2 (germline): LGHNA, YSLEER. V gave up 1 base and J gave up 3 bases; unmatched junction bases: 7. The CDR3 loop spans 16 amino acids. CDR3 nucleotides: TGCGCCAGCAGCCAAGTTTTCAGGGGGCGGGACACTGAAGCTTTCTTT. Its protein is CASSQVFRGRDTEAFF.

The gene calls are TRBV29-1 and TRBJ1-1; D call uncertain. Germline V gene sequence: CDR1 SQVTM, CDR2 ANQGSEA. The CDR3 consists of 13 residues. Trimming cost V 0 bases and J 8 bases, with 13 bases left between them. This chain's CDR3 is CSVEDLRGNEAFF. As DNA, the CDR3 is TGCAGCGTTGAAGATCTTCGAGGTAACGAAGCTTTCTTT.

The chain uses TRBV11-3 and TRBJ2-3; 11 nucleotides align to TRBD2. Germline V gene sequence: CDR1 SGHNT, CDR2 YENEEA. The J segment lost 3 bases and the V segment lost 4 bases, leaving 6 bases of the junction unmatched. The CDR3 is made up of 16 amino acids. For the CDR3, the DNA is TGTGCCAGCAGCTCCCTACTAGCGGGAGTTACAGATACGCAGTATTTT. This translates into CASSSLLAGVTDTQYF.

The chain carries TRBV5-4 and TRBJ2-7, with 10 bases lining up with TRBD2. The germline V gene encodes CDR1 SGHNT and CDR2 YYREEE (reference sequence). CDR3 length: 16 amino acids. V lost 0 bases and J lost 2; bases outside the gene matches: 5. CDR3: CASSLGTSGSTYEQYF. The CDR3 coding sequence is TGTGCCAGCAGCTTGGGGACTAGCGGATCTACCTACGAGCAGTACTTC.

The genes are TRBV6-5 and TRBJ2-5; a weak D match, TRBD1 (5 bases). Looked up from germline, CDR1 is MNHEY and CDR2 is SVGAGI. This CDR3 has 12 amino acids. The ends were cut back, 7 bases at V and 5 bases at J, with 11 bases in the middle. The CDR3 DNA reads TGTGCCAGCACCCGGCAGGGCGAGACCCAGTACTTC. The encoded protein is CASTRQGETQYF.

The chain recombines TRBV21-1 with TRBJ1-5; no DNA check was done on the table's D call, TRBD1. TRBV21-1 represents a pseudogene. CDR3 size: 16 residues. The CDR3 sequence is CASSTDPRGSNQPQHF. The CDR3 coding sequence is TGTGCCAGCAGCACCGACCCAAGGGGGAGCAATCAGCCCCAGCATTTT.

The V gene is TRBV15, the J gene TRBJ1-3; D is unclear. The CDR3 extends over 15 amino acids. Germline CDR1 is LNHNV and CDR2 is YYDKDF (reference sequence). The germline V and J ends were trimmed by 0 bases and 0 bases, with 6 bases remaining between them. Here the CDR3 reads CATSRDSVSGNTIYF. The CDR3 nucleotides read TGTGCCACCAGCAGAGACTCGGTCTCTGGAAACACCATATATTTT.

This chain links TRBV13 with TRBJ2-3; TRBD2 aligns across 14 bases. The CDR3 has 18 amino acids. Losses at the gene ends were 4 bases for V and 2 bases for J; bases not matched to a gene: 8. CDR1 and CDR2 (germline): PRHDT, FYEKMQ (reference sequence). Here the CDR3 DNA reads TGTGCCAGCAGCTCCAGGGGACTAGCGGGGGCCCCCACAGATACGCAGTATTTT. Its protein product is CASSSRGLAGAPTDTQYF. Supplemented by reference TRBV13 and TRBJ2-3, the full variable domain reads AAGVIQSPRHLIKEKRETATLKCYPIPRHDTVYWYQQGPGQDPQFLISFYEKMQSDKGSIPDRFSAQQFSDYHSELNMSSLELGDSALYFCASSSRGLAGAPTDTQYFGPGTRLTVL.

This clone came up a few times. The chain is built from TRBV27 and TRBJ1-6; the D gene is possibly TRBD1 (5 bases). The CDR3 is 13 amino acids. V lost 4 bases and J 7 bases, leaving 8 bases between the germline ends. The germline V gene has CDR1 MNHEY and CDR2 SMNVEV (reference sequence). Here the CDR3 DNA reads TGTGCCAGCAGTTGGGGGTTAAATTCACCCCTCCACTTT. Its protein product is CASSWGLNSPLHF.

The CDR3 loop is CASGGGYEQYF. DNA for the CDR3: TGTGCCAGCGGAGGAGGATACGAGCAGTACTTC. J is TRBJ2-7 and V is TRBV9, with D possibly matching TRBD2 (5 bases). V lost 7 bases to trimming and J lost 4 bases, with 9 bases between them. This CDR3 contains 11 residues. Germline-derived CDR1 and CDR2 are SGDLS and YYNGEE. The variable domain in full, completed from reference TRBV9 and TRBJ2-7, reads DSGVTQTPKHLITATGQRVTLRCSPRSGDLSVYWYQQSLDQGLQFLIQYYNGEERAKGNILERFSAQQFPDLHSELNLSSLELGDSALYFCASGGGYEQYFGPGTRLTVT.

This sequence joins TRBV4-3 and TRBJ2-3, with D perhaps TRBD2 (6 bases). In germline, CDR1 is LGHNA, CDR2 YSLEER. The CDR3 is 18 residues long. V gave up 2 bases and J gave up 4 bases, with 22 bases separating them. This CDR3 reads CASSQRAGPDLSSDTQYF. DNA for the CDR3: TGCGCCAGCAGCCAACGGGCGGGGCCGGATCTTTCCTCAGATACGCAGTATTTT.

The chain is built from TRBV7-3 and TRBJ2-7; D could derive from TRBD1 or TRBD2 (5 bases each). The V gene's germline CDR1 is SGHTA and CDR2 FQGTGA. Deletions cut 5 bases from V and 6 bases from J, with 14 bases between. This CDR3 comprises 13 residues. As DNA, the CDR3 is TGTGCCAGCAGCCCCGAGGGGCTTTCCGAGCAGTACTTC. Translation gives CASSPEGLSEQYF.

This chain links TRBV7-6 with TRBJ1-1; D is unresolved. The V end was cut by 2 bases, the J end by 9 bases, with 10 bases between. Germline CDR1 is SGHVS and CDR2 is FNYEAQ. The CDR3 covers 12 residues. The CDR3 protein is CASSLTPTKAFF. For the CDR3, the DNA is TGTGCCAGCAGCTTAACCCCGACAAAAGCTTTCTTT.

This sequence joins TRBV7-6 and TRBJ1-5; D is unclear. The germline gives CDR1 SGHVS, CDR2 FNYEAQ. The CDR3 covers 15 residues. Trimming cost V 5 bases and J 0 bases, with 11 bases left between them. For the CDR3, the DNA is TGTGCCAGCAGCCCAGACAACTATAGCAATCAGCCCCAGCATTTT. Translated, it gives CASSPDNYSNQPQHF.

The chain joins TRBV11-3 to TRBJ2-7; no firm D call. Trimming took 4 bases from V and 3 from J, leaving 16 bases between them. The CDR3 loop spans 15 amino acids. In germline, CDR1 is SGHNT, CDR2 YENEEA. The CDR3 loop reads CASSSVAKPGYEQYF. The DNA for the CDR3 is TGTGCCAGCAGCTCAGTAGCCAAACCGGGCTACGAGCAGTACTTC.

The DNA of the CDR3 is TGTGCCAGCAGCTTAGGGACTAGCGGACTTCGTGCTAGCACAGATACGCAGTATTTT. Its translation is CASSLGTSGLRASTDTQYF. The chain has TRBV7-9 and TRBJ2-3; 10 bases fit TRBD2. Germline V CDR1 and CDR2: SEHNR, FQNEAQ (reference sequence). The CDR3 runs to 19 residues. The V segment lost 1 base and the J segment 0 bases; nucleotides outside the gene matches: 10.

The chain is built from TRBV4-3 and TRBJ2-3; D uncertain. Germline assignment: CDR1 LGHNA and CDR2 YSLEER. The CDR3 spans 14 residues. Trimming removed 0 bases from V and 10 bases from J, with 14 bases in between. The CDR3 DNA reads TGCGCCAGCAGCCAAGATAGGACGGATCCTTCGCAGTATTTT. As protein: CASSQDRTDPSQYF.